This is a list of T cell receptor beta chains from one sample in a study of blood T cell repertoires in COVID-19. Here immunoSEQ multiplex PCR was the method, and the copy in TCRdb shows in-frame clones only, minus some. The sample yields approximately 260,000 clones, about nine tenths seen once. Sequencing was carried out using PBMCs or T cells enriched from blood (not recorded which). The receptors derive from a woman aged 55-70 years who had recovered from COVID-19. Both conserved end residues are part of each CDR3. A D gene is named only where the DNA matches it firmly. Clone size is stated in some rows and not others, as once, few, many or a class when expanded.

DNA: TGTGCCAGCACCACCGGGACAAACTATGGCTACACCTTC
CDR3: CASTTGTNYGYTF
V: TRBV12-3/TRBV12-4
D: .
size: .
J: TRBJ1-2

DNA: TGCAGTGCTAGTCAGGGGGCCAAAAACATTCAGTACTTC
CDR3: CSASQGAKNIQYF
V: TRBV20-1
D: .
size: .
J: TRBJ2-4

DNA: TGTGCCAGCAGCCTCGCCTGGACTAGCGCTCATAATGAGCAGTTCTTC
CDR3: CASSLAWTSAHNEQFF
V: TRBV14
D: TRBD2
size: .
J: TRBJ2-1

DNA: TGTGCCACCAGTGACCCCGGGGGTAGCGGGGGGCAAGAGACCCAGTACTTC
CDR3: CATSDPGGSGGQETQYF
V: TRBV24-1
D: TRBD2
size: .
J: TRBJ2-5

DNA: TGTGCCAGCAGCTCCTCGGGGGGAAATACCGGGGAGCTGTTTTTT
CDR3: CASSSSGGNTGELFF
V: TRBV7-3
D: TRBD2
size: .
J: TRBJ2-2

DNA: TGTGCCAGCAGCGTAGAGCCGGGAGGGCGGGTTGAGCAGTTCTTC
CDR3: CASSVEPGGRVEQFF
V: TRBV9
D: TRBD2
size: .
J: TRBJ2-1

DNA: TGTGCCAGCAGCTTTTGGGGCAGGGAAGTAGAGACCCAGTACTTC
CDR3: CASSFWGREVETQYF
V: TRBV11-2
D: .
size: .
J: TRBJ2-5

DNA: TGCGCCAGCAGCTTGGCGACTAGCGGGCGGGTCGATACGCAGTATTTT
CDR3: CASSLATSGRVDTQYF
V: TRBV5-1
D: TRBD2
size: .
J: TRBJ2-3

DNA: TGTGCCAGCAAACAGGGGGGAGGAAATTCACCCCTCCACTTT
CDR3: CASKQGGGNSPLHF
V: TRBV28
D: TRBD1
size: few
J: TRBJ1-6

DNA: TGTGCTAGTGGCCGGGGACTAGCGGGAGAGGGTCCCCAGTTCTTC
CDR3: CASGRGLAGEGPQFF
V: TRBV12-5
D: TRBD2
size: .
J: TRBJ2-1

DNA: TGTGCCAGCAGCCCGGACAGATGGAATTCACCCCTCCACTTT
CDR3: CASSPDRWNSPLHF
V: TRBV11-2
D: .
size: .
J: TRBJ1-6

DNA: TGTGCCAGCAGCGAACCGACAGGGGGTAATGGCTACACCTTC
CDR3: CASSEPTGGNGYTF
V: TRBV9
D: TRBD1
size: .
J: TRBJ1-2

DNA: TGTGCCAGTACTTTGAAGCGGGGCTCCTACAATGAGCAGTTCTTC
CDR3: CASTLKRGSYNEQFF
V: TRBV19
D: TRBD2
size: .
J: TRBJ2-1

DNA: TGTGCCAGCTCACCAAATCCGGGACTGGGAACTAATGAAAAACTGTTTTTT
CDR3: CASSPNPGLGTNEKLFF
V: TRBV18
D: .
size: .
J: TRBJ1-4